This entry is about one T cell receptor beta chain. What it recognizes is unknown. Profiled with immunoSEQ multiplex PCR; TCRdb holds only in-frame clones, not every one. This sample has about 310,000 clones, with 88% found just once. Looked up from germline, CDR1 is MNHEY and CDR2 is SVGAGI. Trimming took 4 bases from V and 5 from J; bases not matched to a gene: 8. The CDR3 loop spans 14 amino acids. This record comes from a study of cytomegalovirus exposure and HLA in healthy donors. General observations from the study: Most TCR sequences were seen very rarely across donors, but some public TCRs occurred in many. Researchers catalogued 160 or so TCR beta chains as cytomegalovirus-associated.

The source material was PBMCs. The chain has TRBV6-5 and TRBJ2-7, with TRBD2 matching over 7 bases. This clonotype was obtained from a man aged 25 to 40 in good health and CMV-seronegative. The CDR3 DNA sequence: TGTGCCAGCAGTTTAATTTGGGGGAGGGACGAGCAGTACTTC. This translates into CASSLIWGRDEQYF.